The 9 T cell receptor beta chains reported below all come from one sample, sequenced in a study of blood T cell repertoires in COVID-19 (dated by TCRdb to about 2020). Library generation was performed with the immunoSEQ multiplex PCR assay. TCRdb's version of the immuneACCESS table is confined to in-frame rearrangements and falls short of the full clone set. An unresolved V gene accounts for under half of the shortfall where checked; the remainder is of unknown origin. The sample profile shows 43,000 or so clones; about four fifths of them were found once. Around 7% of the sample rests with the top ten. The sample was peripheral blood. Receptors were obtained from a man aged 55 to 70 with active COVID-19.

The genes are TRBV28 and TRBJ2-4; D is ambiguous. This CDR3 region has 14 residues. V lost 2 bases, J lost 2 bases, and 7 bases lay in between. Per germline, CDR1 MDHEN and CDR2 SYDVKM. CDR3 DNA sequence: TGTGCCAGCAGTTTACAACTTACCAAAAACATTCAGTACTTC. This gives the protein CASSLQLTKNIQYF.

The rearrangement links TRBV27 to TRBJ2-7; D is unclear. The CDR3 extends over 15 amino acids. The germline CDR1 and CDR2 sequences are MNHEY and SMNVEV (reference sequence). With 5 bases removed from V and 4 bases from J, the gap between germline ends came to 18 bases. In nucleotides, the CDR3 is TGTGCCAGCAGTCCCCCGGCGGCCTCCTTTTACGAGCAGTACTTC. Protein: CASSPPAASFYEQYF.

The chain is built from TRBV5-1 and TRBJ2-3; D is undetermined. CDR1 and CDR2 (germline): SGHRS, YFSETQ. Between the trimmed V and J ends, which lost 3 bases and 6 bases, there was a span of 17 bases. The CDR3 is 15 residues long. The CDR3 region has the DNA TGCGCCAGCAGCTACGGTGGCCGGGTCAGCGATACGCAGTATTTT. Amino acids: CASSYGGRVSDTQYF.

The chain joins TRBV7-9 to TRBJ1-3; no reliable D call. V was pared by 4 bases and J by 0 bases, with 13 bases between. Germline-derived CDR1 and CDR2 are SEHNR and FQNEAQ (reference sequence). The length of the CDR3 is 16 residues. The chain's CDR3 is CASSYIDKVSGNTIYF. For the CDR3, the DNA is TGTGCCAGCAGCTATATCGACAAGGTCTCTGGAAACACCATATATTTT.

The chain's CDR3 is CASTLAGGRNEQFF. The CDR3 DNA is TGTGCCAGCACTCTAGCGGGAGGACGCAATGAGCAGTTCTTC. The gene calls are TRBV11-2 and TRBJ2-1; 11 bases fit TRBD2. The germline gives CDR1 SGHAT, CDR2 FQNNGV. This CDR3 has 14 residues. The ends lost 7 bases at V and 6 bases at J; junction bases unmatched: 5.

This chain uses TRBV6-5 with TRBJ2-1; 7 bases are shared with TRBD1. With V trimmed by 8 bases and J by 5 bases, 12 bases remained unmatched. The CDR3 has 15 amino acids. Germline V gene lookup returns CDR1 MNHEY and CDR2 SVGAGI. In DNA, the CDR3 is TGTGCCAGCGCAAGACAGGGCGATGGGGACAATGAGCAGTTCTTC. It specifies CASARQGDGDNEQFF.

This clone has just a few counts. The chain combines TRBV19 with TRBJ1-2; TRBD1 matches 11 bases. The germline V gene encodes CDR1 LNHDA and CDR2 SQIVND (reference sequence). The CDR3 is 14 residues long. The V gene end was trimmed by 4 bases and the J gene end by 8 bases; junction bases not matched to a gene: 6. This CDR3 is CASSNGQGAGGYTF. CDR3 DNA sequence: TGTGCCAGTAGTAACGGACAGGGGGCGGGCGGCTACACCTTC.

This CDR3 reads CASSQRTSGTLYNEQFF. The CDR3 DNA is TGTGCCAGCAGCCAGCGGACTAGCGGGACTCTTTACAATGAGCAGTTCTTC. This sequence joins TRBV9 and TRBJ2-1; 12 nucleotides line up with TRBD2. Germline CDR1 SGDLS, CDR2 YYNGEE. The CDR3 totals 17 residues. The V and J ends lost 4 bases and 4 bases, in that order; junction bases with no gene match: 9.

The chain employs TRBV18 and TRBJ1-4, with 7 bases aligning to TRBD1. Germline V lookup: CDR1 KGHSH, CDR2 LQKENI. The CDR3 loop spans 16 amino acids. Trimming cost V 3 bases and J 5 bases; bases outside gene matches: 9. DNA of the CDR3: TGTGCCAGCTCACCGACAACGACAGGGCCGAATGAAAAACTGTTTTTT. Amino acid sequence: CASSPTTTGPNEKLFF.